This note documents a single T cell receptor beta chain sequence. The antigen is undetermined. Between the trimmed V and J ends, which lost 0 bases and 3 bases, there was a span of 9 bases. The germline V gene encodes CDR1 SGHRS and CDR2 YFSETQ. CDR3 length equals 15 residues. Amplification used 60 Vbeta primers and 13 Jbeta primers. The method was immunoSEQ multiplex PCR; TCRdb's version includes in-frame clones alone and lacks a portion of them. The profile shows 85,000 to 90,000 clones, under 85% of them singletons. This record belongs to a study of cytomegalovirus exposure and HLA in healthy donors. The study, taken as a whole, reports: In a later analysis, HLA-associated beta chains showed higher expansion and lower generation probabilities than comparable chains.

The sample comprised PBMCs. The TCR was taken from a man aged 25 to 40 in good health and CMV-seronegative. The chain links TRBV5-1 to TRBJ1-4, with a tentative D call TRBD1 (6 bases). The CDR3, as DNA: TGCGCCAGCAGCTTGGGAGGGACACCTAATGAAAAACTGTTTTTT. This codes for CASSLGGTPNEKLFF. Drawing the rest from reference TRBV5-1 and TRBJ1-4, the complete variable domain is KAGVTQTPRYLIKTRGQQVTLSCSPISGHRSVSWYQQTPGQGLQFLFEYFSETQRNKGNFPGRFSGRQFSNSRSEMNVSTLELGDSALYLCASSLGGTPNEKLFFGSGTQLSVL.